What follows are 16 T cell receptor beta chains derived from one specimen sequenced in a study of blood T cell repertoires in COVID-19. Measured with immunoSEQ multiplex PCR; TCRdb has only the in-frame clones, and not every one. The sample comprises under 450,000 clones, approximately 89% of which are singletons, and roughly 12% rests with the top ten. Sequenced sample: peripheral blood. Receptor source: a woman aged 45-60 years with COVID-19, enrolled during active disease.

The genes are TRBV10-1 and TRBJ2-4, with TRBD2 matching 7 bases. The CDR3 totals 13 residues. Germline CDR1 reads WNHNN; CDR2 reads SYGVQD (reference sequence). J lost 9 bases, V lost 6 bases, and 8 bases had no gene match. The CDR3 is CASSPGGGGIQYF. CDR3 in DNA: TGCGCCAGCAGCCCGGGCGGGGGAGGCATTCAGTACTTC.

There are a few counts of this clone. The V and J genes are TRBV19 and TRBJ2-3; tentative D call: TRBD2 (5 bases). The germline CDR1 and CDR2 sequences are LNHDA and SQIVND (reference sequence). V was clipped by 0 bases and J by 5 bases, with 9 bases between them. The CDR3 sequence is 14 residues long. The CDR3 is CASSIDHEGDTQYF. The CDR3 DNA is TGTGCCAGTAGTATAGATCATGAGGGAGATACGCAGTATTTT.

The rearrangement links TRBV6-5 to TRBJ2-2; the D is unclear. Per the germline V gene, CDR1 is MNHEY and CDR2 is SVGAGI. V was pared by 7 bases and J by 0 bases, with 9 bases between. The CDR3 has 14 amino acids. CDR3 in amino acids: CASMPRTNTGELFF. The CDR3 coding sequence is TGTGCCAGCATGCCGCGCACGAACACCGGGGAGCTGTTTTTT.

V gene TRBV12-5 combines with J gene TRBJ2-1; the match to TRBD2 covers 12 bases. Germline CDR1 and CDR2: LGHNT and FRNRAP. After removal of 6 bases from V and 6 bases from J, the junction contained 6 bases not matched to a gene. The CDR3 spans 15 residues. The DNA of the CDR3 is TGTGCTAGTGGACCGACTAGCGGGGGCCGCAATGAGCAGTTCTTC. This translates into CASGPTSGGRNEQFF.

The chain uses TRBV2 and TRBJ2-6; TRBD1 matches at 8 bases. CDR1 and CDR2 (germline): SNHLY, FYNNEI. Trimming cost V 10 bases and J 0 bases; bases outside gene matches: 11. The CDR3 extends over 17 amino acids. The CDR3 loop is CATGGGTGPSGANVLTF. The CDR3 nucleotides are TGTGCCACAGGGGGCGGGACAGGACCCTCTGGGGCCAACGTCCTGACTTTC.

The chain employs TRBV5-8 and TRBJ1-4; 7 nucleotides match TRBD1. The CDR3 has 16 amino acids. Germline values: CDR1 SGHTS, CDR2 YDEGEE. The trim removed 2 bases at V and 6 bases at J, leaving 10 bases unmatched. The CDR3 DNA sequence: TGTGCCAGCAGCTTATACAGGGGCCTCAGGGATGAAAAACTGTTTTTT. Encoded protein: CASSLYRGLRDEKLFF.

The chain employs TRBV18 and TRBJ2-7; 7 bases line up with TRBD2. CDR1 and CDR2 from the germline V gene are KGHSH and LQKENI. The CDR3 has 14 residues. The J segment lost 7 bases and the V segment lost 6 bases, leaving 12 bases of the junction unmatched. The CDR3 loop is CASSPREGGLEQYF. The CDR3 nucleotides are TGTGCCAGCTCCCCAAGGGAGGGTGGACTGGAGCAGTACTTC.

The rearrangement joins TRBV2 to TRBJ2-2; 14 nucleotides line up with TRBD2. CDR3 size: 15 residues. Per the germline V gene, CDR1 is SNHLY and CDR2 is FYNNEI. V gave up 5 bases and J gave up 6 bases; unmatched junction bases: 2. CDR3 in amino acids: CASSQTSGGAGELFF. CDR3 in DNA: TGTGCCAGCAGTCAGACTAGCGGGGGGGCCGGGGAGCTGTTTTTT.

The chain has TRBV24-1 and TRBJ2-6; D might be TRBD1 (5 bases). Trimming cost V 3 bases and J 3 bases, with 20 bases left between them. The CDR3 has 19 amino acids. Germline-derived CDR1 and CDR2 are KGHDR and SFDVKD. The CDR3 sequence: CATSDPEAGMIGGANVLTF. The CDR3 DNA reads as TGTGCCACCAGTGATCCGGAAGCAGGGATGATCGGTGGGGCCAACGTCCTGACTTTC.

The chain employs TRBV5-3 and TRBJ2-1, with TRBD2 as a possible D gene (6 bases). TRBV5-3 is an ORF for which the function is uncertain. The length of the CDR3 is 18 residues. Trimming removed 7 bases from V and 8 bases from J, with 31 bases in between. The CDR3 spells CARDTGTPSHPLKDEQFF. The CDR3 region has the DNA TGTGCCAGAGATACCGGGACTCCGTCGCATCCGCTTAAGGATGAGCAGTTCTTC.

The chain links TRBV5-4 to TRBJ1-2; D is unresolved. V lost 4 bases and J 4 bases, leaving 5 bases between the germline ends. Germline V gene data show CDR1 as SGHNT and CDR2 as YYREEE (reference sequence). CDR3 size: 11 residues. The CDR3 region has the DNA TGTGCCAGCAGCGGGAGCTATGGCTACACCTTC. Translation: CASSGSYGYTF.

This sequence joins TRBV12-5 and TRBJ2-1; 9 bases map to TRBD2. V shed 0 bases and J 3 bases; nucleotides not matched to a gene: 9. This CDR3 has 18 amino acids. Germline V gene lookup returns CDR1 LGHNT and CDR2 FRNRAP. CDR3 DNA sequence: TGTGCTAGTGGTTTGGTGGGTAGCGGGGGTGTTATCTACAATGAGCAGTTCTTC. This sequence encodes CASGLVGSGGVIYNEQFF. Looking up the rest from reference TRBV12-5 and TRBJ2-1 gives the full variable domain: DARVTQTPRHKVTEMGQEVTMRCQPILGHNTVFWYRQTMMQGLELLAYFRNRAPLDDSGMPKDRFSAEMPDATLATLKIQPSEPRDSAVYFCASGLVGSGGVIYNEQFFGPGTRLTVL.

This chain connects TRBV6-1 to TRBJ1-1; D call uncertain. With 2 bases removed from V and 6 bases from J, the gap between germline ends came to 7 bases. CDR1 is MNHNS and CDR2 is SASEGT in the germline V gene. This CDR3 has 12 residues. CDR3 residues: CASSERRAEAFF. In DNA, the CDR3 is TGTGCCAGCAGTGAAAGACGGGCTGAAGCTTTCTTT.

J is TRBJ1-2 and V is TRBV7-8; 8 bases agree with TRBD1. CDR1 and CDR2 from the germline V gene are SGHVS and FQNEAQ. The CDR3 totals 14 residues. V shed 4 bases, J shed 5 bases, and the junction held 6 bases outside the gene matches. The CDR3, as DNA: TGTGCCAGCAGCTACGGGACAGGAGATTATGGCTACACCTTC. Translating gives CASSYGTGDYGYTF.

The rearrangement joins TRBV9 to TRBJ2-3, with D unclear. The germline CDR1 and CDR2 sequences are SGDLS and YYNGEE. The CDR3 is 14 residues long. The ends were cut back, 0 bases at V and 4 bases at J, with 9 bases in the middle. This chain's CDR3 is CASSVVSGSDTQYF. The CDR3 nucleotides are TGTGCCAGCAGCGTAGTGAGTGGTTCAGATACGCAGTATTTT.

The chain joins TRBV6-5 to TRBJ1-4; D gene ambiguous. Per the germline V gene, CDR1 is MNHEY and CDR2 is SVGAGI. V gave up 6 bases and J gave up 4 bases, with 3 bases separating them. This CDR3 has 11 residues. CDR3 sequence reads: CASSHNEKLFF. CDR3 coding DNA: TGTGCCAGCAGCCATAATGAAAAACTGTTTTTT.